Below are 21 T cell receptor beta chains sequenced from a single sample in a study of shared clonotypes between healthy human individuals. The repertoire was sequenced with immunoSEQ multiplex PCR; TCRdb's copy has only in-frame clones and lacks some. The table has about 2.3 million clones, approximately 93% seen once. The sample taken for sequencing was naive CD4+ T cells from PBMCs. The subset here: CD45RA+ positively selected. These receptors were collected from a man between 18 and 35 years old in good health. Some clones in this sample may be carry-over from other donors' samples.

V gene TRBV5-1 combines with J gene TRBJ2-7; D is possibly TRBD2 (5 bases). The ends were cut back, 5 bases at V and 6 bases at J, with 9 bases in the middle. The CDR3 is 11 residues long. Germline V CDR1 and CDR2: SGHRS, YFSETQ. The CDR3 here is CASSEGPEQYF. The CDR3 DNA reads TGCGCCAGCAGTGAGGGTCCCGAGCAGTACTTC. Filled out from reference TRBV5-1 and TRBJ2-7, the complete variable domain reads KAGVTQTPRYLIKTRGQQVTLSCSPISGHRSVSWYQQTPGQGLQFLFEYFSETQRNKGNFPGRFSGRQFSNSRSEMNVSTLELGDSALYLCASSEGPEQYFGPGTRLTVT.

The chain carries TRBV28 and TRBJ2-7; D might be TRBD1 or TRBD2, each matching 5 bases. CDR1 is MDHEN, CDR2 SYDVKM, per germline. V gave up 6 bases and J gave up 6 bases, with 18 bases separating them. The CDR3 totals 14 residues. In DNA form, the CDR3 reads TGTGCCAGCAGAGAGGACCGGGCTGGGGGCGAGCAGTACTTC. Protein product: CASREDRAGGEQYF.

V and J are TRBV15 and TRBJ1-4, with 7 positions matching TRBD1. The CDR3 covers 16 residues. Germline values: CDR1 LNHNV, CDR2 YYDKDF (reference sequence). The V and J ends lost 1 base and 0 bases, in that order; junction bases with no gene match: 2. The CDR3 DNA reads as TGTGCCACCAGCAGAGGGACAGGTCCAACTAATGAAAAACTGTTTTTT. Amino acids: CATSRGTGPTNEKLFF.

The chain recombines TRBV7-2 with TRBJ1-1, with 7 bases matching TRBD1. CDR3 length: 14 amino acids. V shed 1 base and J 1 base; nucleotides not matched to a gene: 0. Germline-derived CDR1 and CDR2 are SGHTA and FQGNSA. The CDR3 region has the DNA TGTGCCAGCAGCTTAGGGGACAGGAACACTGAAGCTTTCTTT. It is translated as CASSLGDRNTEAFF.

The CDR3 nucleotides are TGTGCCAGTAGTCTACAGACAGGCGGGACTGAAGCTTTCTTT. It specifies CASSLQTGGTEAFF. The chain couples TRBV19 to TRBJ1-1; TRBD1 might be the D (6 bases). Germline lookup yields CDR1 LNHDA and CDR2 SQIVND (reference sequence). This CDR3 region has 14 residues. V lost 5 bases and J 5 bases, leaving 15 bases between the germline ends.

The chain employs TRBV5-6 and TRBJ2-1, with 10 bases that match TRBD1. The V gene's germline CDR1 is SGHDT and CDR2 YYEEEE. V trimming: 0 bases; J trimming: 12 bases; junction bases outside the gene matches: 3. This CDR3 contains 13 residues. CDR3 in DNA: TGTGCCAGCAGCTTGGTGAGGGACAGGGGGCAGTTCTTC. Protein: CASSLVRDRGQFF.

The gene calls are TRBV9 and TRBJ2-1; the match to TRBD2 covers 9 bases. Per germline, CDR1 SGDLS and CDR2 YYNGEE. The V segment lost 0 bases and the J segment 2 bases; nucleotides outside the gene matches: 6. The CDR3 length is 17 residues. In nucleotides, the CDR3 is TGTGCCAGCAGCGTAGGGCCCTCTAGCGGGGCCTACAATGAGCAGTTCTTC. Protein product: CASSVGPSSGAYNEQFF.

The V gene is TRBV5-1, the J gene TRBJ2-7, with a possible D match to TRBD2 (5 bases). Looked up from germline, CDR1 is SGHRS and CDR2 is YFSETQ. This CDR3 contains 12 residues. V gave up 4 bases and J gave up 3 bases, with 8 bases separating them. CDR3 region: CASSQEGYEQYF. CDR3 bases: TGCGCCAGCAGCCAAGAGGGCTACGAGCAGTACTTC.

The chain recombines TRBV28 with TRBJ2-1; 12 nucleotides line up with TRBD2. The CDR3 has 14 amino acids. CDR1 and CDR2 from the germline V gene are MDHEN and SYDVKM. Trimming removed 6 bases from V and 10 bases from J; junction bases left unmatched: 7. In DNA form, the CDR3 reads TGTGCCAGCAGGGTTGGGACTAGCGGGCAAGAGCAGTTCTTC. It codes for CASRVGTSGQEQFF.

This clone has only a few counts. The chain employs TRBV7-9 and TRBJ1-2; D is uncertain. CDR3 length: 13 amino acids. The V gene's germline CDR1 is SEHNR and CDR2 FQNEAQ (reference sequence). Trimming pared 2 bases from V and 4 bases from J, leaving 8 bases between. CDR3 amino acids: CASSLIEGYGYTF. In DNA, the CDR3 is TGTGCCAGCAGCTTAATAGAGGGCTATGGCTACACCTTC. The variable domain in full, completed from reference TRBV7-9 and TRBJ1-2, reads DTGVSQNPRHKITKRGQNVTFRCDPISEHNRLYWYRQTLGQGPEFLTYFQNEAQLEKSRLLSDRFSAERPKGSFSTLEIQRTEQGDSAMYLCASSLIEGYGYTFGSGTRLTVV.

The CDR3 region has the DNA TGTGCCAGCAGTTACTCGAACGGGTTATTGGGTGGCTACACCTTC. Its translation is CASSYSNGLLGGYTF. This sequence joins TRBV6-5 and TRBJ1-2, with D unclear. Trimming removed 0 bases from V and 7 bases from J, with 15 bases in between. The CDR3 length is 15 residues. CDR1 and CDR2 from the germline V gene are MNHEY and SVGAGI.

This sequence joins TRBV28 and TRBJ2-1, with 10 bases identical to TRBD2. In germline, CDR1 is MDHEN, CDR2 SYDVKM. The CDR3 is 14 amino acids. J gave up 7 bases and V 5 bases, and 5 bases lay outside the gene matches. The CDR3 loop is CASSTSGTRNEQFF. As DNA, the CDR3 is TGTGCCAGCAGTACTAGCGGGACGAGGAATGAGCAGTTCTTC.

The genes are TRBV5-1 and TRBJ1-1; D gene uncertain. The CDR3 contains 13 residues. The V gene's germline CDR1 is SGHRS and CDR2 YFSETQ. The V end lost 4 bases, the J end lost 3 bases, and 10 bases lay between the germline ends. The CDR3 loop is CASSADGDTEAFF. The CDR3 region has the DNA TGCGCCAGCAGCGCAGATGGGGACACTGAAGCTTTCTTT. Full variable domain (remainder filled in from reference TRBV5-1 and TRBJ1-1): KAGVTQTPRYLIKTRGQQVTLSCSPISGHRSVSWYQQTPGQGLQFLFEYFSETQRNKGNFPGRFSGRQFSNSRSEMNVSTLELGDSALYLCASSADGDTEAFFGQGTRLTVV.

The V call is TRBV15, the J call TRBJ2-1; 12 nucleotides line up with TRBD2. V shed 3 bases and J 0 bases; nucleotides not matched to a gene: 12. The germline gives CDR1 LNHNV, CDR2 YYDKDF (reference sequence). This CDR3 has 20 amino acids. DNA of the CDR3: TGTGCCACCAGCAGGCCCCGTGGGGCTAGCGGGAGGGCCTCCTACAATGAGCAGTTCTTC. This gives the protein CATSRPRGASGRASYNEQFF.

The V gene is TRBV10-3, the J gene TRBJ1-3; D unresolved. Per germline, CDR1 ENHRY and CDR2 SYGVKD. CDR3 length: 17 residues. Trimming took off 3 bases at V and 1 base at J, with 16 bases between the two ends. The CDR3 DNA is TGTGCCATCAGTGACCCCGGGGATCCTACGTCTGGAAACACCATATATTTT. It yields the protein CAISDPGDPTSGNTIYF.

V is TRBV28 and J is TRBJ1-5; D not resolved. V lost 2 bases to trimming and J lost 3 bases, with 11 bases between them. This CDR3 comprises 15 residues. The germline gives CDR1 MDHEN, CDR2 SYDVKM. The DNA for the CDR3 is TGTGCCAGCAGTTTAGGTCTATTATTCAATCAGCCCCAGCATTTT. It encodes CASSLGLLFNQPQHF.

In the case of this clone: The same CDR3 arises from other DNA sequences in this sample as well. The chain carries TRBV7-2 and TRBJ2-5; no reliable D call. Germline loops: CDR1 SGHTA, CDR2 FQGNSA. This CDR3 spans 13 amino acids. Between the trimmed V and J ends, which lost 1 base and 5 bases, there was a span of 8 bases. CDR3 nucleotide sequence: TGTGCCAGCAGCTTAGGCGGTGGGGAGACCCAGTACTTC. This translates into CASSLGGGETQYF.

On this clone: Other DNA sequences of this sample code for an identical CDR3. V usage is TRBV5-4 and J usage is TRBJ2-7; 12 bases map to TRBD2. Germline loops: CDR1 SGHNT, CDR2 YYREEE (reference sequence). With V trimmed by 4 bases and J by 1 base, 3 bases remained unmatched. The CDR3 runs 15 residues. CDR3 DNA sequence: TGTGCCAGCAGCCCTAGCGGGAGGGAATCCTACGAGCAGTACTTC. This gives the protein CASSPSGRESYEQYF.

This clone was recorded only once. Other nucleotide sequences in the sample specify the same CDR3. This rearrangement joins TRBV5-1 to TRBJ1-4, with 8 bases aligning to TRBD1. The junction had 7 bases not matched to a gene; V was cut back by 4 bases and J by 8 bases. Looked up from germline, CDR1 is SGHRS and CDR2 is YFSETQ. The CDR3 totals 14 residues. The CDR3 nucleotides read TGCGCCAGCAGCCTTGGGACAGGAGCCGAAAAACTGTTTTTT. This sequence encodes CASSLGTGAEKLFF.

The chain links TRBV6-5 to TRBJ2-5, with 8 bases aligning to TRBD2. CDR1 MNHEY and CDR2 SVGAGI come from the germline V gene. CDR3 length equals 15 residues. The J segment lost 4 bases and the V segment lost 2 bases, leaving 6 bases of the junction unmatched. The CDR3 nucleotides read TGTGCCAGCAGTTACCGGGGGGGAAGTCTAGAGACCCAGTACTTC. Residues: CASSYRGGSLETQYF.

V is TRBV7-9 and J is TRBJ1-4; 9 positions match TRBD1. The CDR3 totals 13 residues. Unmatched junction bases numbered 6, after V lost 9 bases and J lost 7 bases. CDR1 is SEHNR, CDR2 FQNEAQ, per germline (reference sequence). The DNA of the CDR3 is TGTGCCAGTCCGGGACAGGGAGGTGAAAAACTGTTTTTT. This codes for CASPGQGGEKLFF. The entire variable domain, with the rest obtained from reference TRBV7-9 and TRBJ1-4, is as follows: DTGVSQNPRHKITKRGQNVTFRCDPISEHNRLYWYRQTLGQGPEFLTYFQNEAQLEKSRLLSDRFSAERPKGSFSTLEIQRTEQGDSAMYLCASPGQGGEKLFFGSGTQLSVL.